This T cell receptor (beta chain) was documented in a study of response to subunit inactivated influenza vaccine. Germline V lookup: CDR1 DFQATT, CDR2 SNEGSKA (reference sequence). Trimming pared 6 bases from V and 1 base from J, leaving 19 bases between. The CDR3 length is 15 residues. TCRdb used MiXCR to reprocess the RT-PCR reads, holding one entry per CDR3 protein. The data contain around 710,000 distinct CDR3 sequences, approximately 14% of them seen just once; the ten biggest clones take up approximately 6.5%. This clonotype has only a few counts. The chain joins TRBV20-1 to TRBJ2-7, with unresolved D. The sequenced sample was PBMCs from blood, obtained roughly 15 days before vaccination. The receptor's source is a man aged 50 or older who received an inactivated influenza vaccine. In nucleotides, the CDR3 is TGCAGTGCCTCAGGCTCCATGACGGTGTCCTACGAGCAGTACTTC. Its translation is CSASGSMTVSYEQYF.